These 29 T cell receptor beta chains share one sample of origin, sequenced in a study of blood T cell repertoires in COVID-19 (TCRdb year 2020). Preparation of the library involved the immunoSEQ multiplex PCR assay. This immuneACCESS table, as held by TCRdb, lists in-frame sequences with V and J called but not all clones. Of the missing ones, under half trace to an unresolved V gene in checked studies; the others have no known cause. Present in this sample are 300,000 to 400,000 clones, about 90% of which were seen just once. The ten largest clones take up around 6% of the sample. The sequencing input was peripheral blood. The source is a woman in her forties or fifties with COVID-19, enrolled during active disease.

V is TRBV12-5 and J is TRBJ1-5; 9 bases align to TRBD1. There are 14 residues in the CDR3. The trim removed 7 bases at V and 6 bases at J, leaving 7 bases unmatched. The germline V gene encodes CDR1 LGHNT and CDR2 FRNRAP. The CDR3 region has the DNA TGTGCTAGTGAACTACAGGGGGCGGGTCAGCCCCAGCATTTT. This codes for CASELQGAGQPQHF.

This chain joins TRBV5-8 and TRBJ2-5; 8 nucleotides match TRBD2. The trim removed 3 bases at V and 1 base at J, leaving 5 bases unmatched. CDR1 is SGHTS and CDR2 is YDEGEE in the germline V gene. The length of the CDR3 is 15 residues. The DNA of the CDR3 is TGTGCCAGCAGCTGGCCCACTAGCGGCCAAGAGACCCAGTACTTC. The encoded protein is CASSWPTSGQETQYF.

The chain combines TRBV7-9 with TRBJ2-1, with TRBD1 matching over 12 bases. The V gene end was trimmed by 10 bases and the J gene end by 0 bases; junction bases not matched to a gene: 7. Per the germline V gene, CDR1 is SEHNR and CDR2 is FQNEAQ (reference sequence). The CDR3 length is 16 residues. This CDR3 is CAIHPGQGASYNEQFF. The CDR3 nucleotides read TGTGCCATCCATCCGGGACAGGGGGCCTCCTACAATGAGCAGTTCTTC.

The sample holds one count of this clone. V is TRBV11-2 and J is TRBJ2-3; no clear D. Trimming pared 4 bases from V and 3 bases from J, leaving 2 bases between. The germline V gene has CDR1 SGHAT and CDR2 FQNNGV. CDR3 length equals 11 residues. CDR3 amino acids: CASSSTDTQYF. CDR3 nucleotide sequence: TGTGCCAGCAGCTCAACAGATACGCAGTATTTT.

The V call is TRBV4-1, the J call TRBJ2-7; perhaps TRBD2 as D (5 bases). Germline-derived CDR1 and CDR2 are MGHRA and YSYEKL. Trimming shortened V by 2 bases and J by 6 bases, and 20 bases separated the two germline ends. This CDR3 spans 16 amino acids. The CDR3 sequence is CASSQSGQAGPPEQYF. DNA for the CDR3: TGCGCCAGCAGCCAATCGGGCCAGGCGGGCCCGCCCGAGCAGTACTTC.

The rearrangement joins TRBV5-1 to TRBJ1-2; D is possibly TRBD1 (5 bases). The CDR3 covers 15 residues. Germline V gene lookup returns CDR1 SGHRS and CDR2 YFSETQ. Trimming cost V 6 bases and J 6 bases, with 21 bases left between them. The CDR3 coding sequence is TGCGCCAGCACCTGGGGCGGGGAGCCTTTTGATGGCTACACCTTC. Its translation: CASTWGGEPFDGYTF.

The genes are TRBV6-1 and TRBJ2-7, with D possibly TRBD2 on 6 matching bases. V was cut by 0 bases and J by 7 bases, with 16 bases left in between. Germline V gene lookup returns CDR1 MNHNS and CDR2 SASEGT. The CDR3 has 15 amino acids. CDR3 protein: CASSEARGGRREQYF. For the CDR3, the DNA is TGTGCCAGCAGTGAAGCCCGGGGAGGACGTCGAGAGCAGTACTTC.

CDR3 residues: CASSQPGQQNTEAFF. The CDR3 DNA is TGCGCCAGCAGCCAACCGGGACAGCAGAACACTGAAGCTTTCTTT. This sequence joins TRBV5-1 and TRBJ1-1; 7 bases map to TRBD1. V shed 4 bases, J shed 1 base, and the junction held 7 bases outside the gene matches. CDR1 is SGHRS and CDR2 is YFSETQ in the germline V gene. This CDR3 contains 15 residues.

CDR3 sequence reads: CASGATGSDQETQYF. The CDR3 coding sequence is TGTGCTAGTGGGGCCACAGGGAGTGACCAAGAGACCCAGTACTTC. The chain carries TRBV12-5 and TRBJ2-5; D perhaps matches TRBD1 (6 bases). V shed 6 bases and J shed 0 bases, with 14 bases lying between them. This CDR3 has 15 residues. Germline V gives CDR1 LGHNT, CDR2 FRNRAP.

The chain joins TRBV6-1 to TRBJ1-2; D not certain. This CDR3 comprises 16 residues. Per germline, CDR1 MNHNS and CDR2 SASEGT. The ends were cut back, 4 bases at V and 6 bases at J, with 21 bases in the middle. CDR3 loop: CASSAGLEGWVHGYTF. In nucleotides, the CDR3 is TGTGCCAGCAGTGCCGGCCTTGAGGGCTGGGTCCATGGCTACACCTTC.

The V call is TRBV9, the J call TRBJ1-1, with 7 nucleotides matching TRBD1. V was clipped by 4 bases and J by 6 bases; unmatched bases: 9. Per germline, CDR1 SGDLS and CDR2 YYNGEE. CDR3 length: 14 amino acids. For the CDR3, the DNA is TGTGCCAGCAGCCCCAACAGGGGCGGCCCTGAAGCTTTCTTT. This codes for CASSPNRGGPEAFF.

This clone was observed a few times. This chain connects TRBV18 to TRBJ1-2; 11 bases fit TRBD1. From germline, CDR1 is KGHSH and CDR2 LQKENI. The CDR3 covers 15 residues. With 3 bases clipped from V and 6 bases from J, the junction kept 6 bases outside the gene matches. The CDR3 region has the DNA TGTGCCAGCTCACCCAGACCGGGACAGGGGGATGGCTACACCTTC. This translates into CASSPRPGQGDGYTF.

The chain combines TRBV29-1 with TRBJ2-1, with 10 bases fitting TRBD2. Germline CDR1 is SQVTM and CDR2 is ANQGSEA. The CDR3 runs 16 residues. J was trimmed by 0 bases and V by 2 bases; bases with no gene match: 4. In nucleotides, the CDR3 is TGCAGCGTTGAACAGGGACTAGCGAGCTCCTACAATGAGCAGTTCTTC. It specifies CSVEQGLASSYNEQFF.

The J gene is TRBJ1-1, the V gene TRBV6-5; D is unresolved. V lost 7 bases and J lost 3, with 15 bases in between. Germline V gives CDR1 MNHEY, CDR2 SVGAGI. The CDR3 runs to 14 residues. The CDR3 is CASTPGSRDTEAFF. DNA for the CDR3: TGTGCCAGCACCCCGGGGTCGAGGGACACTGAAGCTTTCTTT.

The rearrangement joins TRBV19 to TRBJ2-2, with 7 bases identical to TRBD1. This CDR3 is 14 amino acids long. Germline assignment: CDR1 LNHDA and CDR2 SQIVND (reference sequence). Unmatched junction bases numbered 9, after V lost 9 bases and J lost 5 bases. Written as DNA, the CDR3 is TGTGCCAGCGTGACAGGGTTGGGGACCGGGGAGCTGTTTTTT. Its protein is CASVTGLGTGELFF.

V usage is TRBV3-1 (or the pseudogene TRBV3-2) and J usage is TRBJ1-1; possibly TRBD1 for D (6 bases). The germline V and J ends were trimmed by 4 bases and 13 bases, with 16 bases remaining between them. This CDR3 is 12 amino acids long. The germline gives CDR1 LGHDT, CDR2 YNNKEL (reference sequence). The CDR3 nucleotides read TGTGCCAGCAGCCTCGGAGAGGGACACGGTTTCTTT. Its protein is CASSLGEGHGFF.

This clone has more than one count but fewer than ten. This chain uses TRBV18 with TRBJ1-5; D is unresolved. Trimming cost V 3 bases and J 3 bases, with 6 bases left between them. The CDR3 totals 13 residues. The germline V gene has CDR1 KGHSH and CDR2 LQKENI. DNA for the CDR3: TGTGCCAGCTCACCCGACTACAATCAGCCCCAGCATTTT. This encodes CASSPDYNQPQHF.

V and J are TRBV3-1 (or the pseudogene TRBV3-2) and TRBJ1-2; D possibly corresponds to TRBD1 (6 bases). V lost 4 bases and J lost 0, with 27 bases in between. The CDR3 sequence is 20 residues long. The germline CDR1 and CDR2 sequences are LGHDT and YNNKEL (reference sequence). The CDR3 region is CASSPNGRGYGQGTNYGYTF. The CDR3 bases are TGTGCCAGCAGCCCAAACGGGAGGGGCTATGGTCAGGGGACTAACTATGGCTACACCTTC.

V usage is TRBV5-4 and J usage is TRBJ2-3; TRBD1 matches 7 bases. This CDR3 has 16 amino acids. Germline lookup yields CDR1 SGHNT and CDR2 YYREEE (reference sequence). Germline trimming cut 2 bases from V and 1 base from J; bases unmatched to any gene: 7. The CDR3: CASSFPTGDGTDTQYF. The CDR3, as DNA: TGTGCCAGCAGCTTCCCAACAGGGGACGGCACAGATACGCAGTATTTT.

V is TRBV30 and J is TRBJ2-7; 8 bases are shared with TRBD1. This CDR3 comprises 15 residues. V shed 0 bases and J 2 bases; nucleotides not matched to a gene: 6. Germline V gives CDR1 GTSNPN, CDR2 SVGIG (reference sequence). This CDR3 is CAWSVKDRATYEQYF. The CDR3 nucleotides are TGTGCCTGGAGTGTGAAGGACAGGGCCACCTACGAGCAGTACTTC.

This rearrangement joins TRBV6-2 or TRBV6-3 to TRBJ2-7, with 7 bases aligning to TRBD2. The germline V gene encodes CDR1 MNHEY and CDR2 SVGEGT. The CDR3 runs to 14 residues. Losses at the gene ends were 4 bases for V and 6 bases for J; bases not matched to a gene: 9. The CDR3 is CASSWDYDSVEQYF. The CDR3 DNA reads TGTGCCAGCAGTTGGGACTATGATTCAGTCGAGCAGTACTTC.

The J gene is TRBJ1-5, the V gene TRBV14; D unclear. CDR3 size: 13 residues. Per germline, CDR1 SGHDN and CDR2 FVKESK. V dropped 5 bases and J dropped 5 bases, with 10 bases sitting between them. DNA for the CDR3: TGTGCCAGCAGCTTATCGTTAGATCAGCCCCAGCATTTT. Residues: CASSLSLDQPQHF.

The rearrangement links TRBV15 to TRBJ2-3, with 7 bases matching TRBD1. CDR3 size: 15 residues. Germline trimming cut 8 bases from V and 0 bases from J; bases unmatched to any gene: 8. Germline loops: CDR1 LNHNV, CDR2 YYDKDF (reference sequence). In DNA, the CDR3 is TGTGCCACCGGAAGAGACAGGGCGAGCACAGATACGCAGTATTTT. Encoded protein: CATGRDRASTDTQYF.

Written as DNA, the CDR3 is TGTGCCACCAGCAGACCACTAGCGGGAGGGGGTGAGCAGTTCTTC. Encoded protein: CATSRPLAGGGEQFF. J is TRBJ2-1 and V is TRBV15; TRBD2 aligns across 13 bases. V was pared by 2 bases and J by 9 bases, with 4 bases of the junction left unmatched. This CDR3 has 15 residues. Per germline, CDR1 LNHNV and CDR2 YYDKDF (reference sequence).

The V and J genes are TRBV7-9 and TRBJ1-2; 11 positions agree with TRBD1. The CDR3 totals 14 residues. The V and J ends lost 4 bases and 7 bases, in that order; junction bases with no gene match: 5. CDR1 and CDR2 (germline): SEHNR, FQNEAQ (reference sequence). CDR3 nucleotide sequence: TGTGCCAGCAGCTCCCCAGGACAGGGGGCTGGCTACACCTTC. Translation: CASSSPGQGAGYTF.

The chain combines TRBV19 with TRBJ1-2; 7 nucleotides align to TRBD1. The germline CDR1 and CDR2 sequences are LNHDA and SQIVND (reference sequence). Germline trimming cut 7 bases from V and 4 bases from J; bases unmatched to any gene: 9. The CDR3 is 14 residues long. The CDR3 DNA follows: TGTGCCAGTACCCTGAGGCACAGGGGCTATGGCTACACCTTC. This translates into CASTLRHRGYGYTF.

CDR3 sequence: CASSLTVNTEAFF. CDR3 DNA sequence: TGTGCCAGCAGCTTAACAGTGAACACTGAAGCTTTCTTT. This rearrangement joins TRBV7-9 to TRBJ1-1; no clear D gene. This CDR3 contains 13 residues. Deletions cut 2 bases from V and 0 bases from J, with 4 bases between. Germline lookup yields CDR1 SEHNR and CDR2 FQNEAQ (reference sequence).

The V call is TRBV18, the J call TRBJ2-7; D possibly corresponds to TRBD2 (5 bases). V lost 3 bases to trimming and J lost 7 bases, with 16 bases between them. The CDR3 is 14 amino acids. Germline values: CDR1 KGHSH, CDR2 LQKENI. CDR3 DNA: TGTGCCAGCTCACCGACCCGGGGATCGGGGGAGCAGTACTTC. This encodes CASSPTRGSGEQYF.

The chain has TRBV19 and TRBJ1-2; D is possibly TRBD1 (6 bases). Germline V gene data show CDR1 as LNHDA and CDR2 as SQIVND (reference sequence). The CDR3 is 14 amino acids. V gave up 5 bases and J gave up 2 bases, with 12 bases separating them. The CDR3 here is CASSPGTTNYGYTF. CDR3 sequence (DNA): TGTGCCAGTAGTCCTGGGACAACGAACTATGGCTACACCTTC.